What follows are 8 T cell receptor beta chains derived from one specimen sequenced in a study of molecular identifiers for immune sequencing clone quantification. TCRdb re-called the PCR reads through MiXCR, storing one row per CDR3 protein. Among some 320,000 distinct CDR3 sequences listed, over 20% were seen once. What was sequenced was naive CD8+ T cells from blood, with Jurkat cell RNA spiked in. The subset denotes: FACS-sorted CD8+CD4-CCR7+CD45RA+ naive T cells. The source is a human donor in good health. Some libraries in this study had Jurkat cell RNA spiked in.

The chain employs TRBV5-6 and TRBJ2-7; TRBD1 aligns across 9 bases. The CDR3 runs 15 residues. CDR1 is SGHDT, CDR2 YYEEEE, per germline. The V and J ends lost 4 bases and 3 bases, in that order; junction bases with no gene match: 8. The CDR3 is CASSQGQGLCYEQYF. The CDR3 nucleotides are TGTGCCAGCAGCCAGGGACAGGGTCTCTGCTACGAGCAGTACTTC.

About this clonotype itself: A read error may produce the germline difference seen at one junction end. This chain uses TRBV12-3 or TRBV12-4 with TRBJ2-5; 13 nucleotides line up with TRBD2. CDR3 length equals 16 residues. The CDR3 sequence is CASSTGTSGVQEAQYF. In nucleotides, the CDR3 is TGTGCCAGCAGTACCGGGACTAGCGGGGTCCAAGAGGCCCAGTACTTC.

Ten or more counts support this clonotype. This chain's CDR3 is CSARDYGGSSYEQYF. The CDR3 coding sequence is TGCAGTGCTAGAGATTACGGGGGAAGCTCCTACGAGCAGTACTTC. V gene TRBV20-1 combines with J gene TRBJ2-7; a weak D match, TRBD2 (6 bases). Per the germline V gene, CDR1 is DFQATT and CDR2 is SNEGSKA (reference sequence). The CDR3 loop spans 15 amino acids. V was shortened by 0 bases and J by 0 bases, with 12 bases between the two germline ends.

Details on this clonotype: A read error is possible here, since a much larger clone lies one base away. The CDR3 sequence is CAGSLVLGYEQYF. The CDR3 DNA sequence: TGTGCCGGCAGCTTAGTCCTAGGTTACGAGCAGTACTTC. J is TRBJ2-7 and V is TRBV7-2; D unclear. This CDR3 has 13 amino acids. CDR1 and CDR2 from the germline V gene are SGHTA and FQGNSA. The full variable domain, rest sourced from reference TRBV7-2 and TRBJ2-7, is GAGVSQSPSNKVTEKGKDVELRCDPISGHTALYWYRQSLGQGLEFLIYFQGNSAPDKSGLPSDRFSAERTGGSVSTLTIQRTQQEDSAVYLCAGSLVLGYEQYFGPGTRLTVT.

This clonotype was detected many times. V and J are TRBV29-1 and TRBJ1-1, with D perhaps TRBD1 (5 bases). Germline CDR1 SQVTM, CDR2 ANQGSEA. Trimming took 4 bases from V and 8 from J, leaving 11 bases between them. The CDR3 covers 11 residues. The CDR3 protein is CSVGTGEEAFF. CDR3 DNA sequence: TGCAGCGTTGGAACGGGGGAAGAAGCTTTCTTT.

The rearrangement joins TRBV12-3 or TRBV12-4 to TRBJ2-3; 10 bases map to TRBD2. This CDR3 contains 16 residues. J was trimmed by 3 bases and V by 2 bases; bases with no gene match: 5. The CDR3: CASSLSLAGVTDTQYF. The CDR3 DNA sequence: TGTGCCAGCAGTTTATCTCTAGCGGGGGTGACAGATACGCAGTATTTT.

This chain uses TRBV4-1 with TRBJ2-4, with unresolved D. V gave up 4 bases and J gave up 5 bases, with 15 bases separating them. The CDR3 totals 15 residues. Germline V gives CDR1 MGHRA, CDR2 YSYEKL. The CDR3 here is CASSRLVVSQNIQYF. The CDR3 DNA reads TGCGCCAGCAGCCGTTTGGTAGTAAGCCAAAACATTCAGTACTTC.

For this clonotype: A much larger clone is a single base away; this may be a read error. The chain recombines TRBV6-5 with TRBJ1-1, with a tentative D call TRBD1 (5 bases). The germline gives CDR1 MNHEY, CDR2 SVGAGI. This CDR3 contains 13 residues. The chain's CDR3 is CASTRDRYTKAFF. The CDR3 region has the DNA TGTGCCAGCACCCGGGACCGATACACTAAAGCTTTCTTT.